These 27 T cell receptor beta chains originate from one sample sequenced in a study of T cell changes during pregnancy in multiple sclerosis. Profiled with immunoSEQ multiplex PCR; TCRdb holds only in-frame clones, not every one. The sample has about 39,000 clones, about 90% seen once; the top ten hold about 27%. Sequencing used CD8+ T cells from peripheral blood mononuclear cells, obtained before pregnancy. The receptors originated from a female donor with multiple sclerosis, enrolled in a pregnancy study.

The CDR3 DNA follows: TGTGCCAGCAGTAAACAGACAGGACGGGAGCAGTACTTC. It codes for CASSKQTGREQYF. V and J are TRBV27 and TRBJ2-7; possibly TRBD1 for D (6 bases). Germline V gene data show CDR1 as MNHEY and CDR2 as SMNVEV (reference sequence). Trimming took 5 bases from V and 7 from J, leaving 15 bases between them. This CDR3 is built from 13 residues.

The rearrangement uses TRBV29-1 and TRBJ1-1, with D possibly being TRBD1 (5 bases). This CDR3 contains 14 residues. Germline CDR1 reads SQVTM; CDR2 reads ANQGSEA. Trimming removed 4 bases at V and 4 bases at J, with 16 bases between. The CDR3 region has the DNA TGCAGCGTTGGTTACGGGGGTGGGGGCACTGAAGCTTTCTTT. As protein: CSVGYGGGGTEAFF. The full variable domain, its missing parts supplied by reference TRBV29-1 and TRBJ1-1, is SAVISQKPSRDICQRGTSLTIQCQVDSQVTMMFWYRQQPGQSLTLIATANQGSEATYESGFVIDKFPISRPNLTFSTLTVSNMSPEDSSIYLCSVGYGGGGTEAFFGQGTRLTVV.

This chain uses TRBV4-2 with TRBJ1-2; D is ambiguous. The ends were cut back, 3 bases at V and 8 bases at J, with 19 bases in the middle. Germline-derived CDR1 and CDR2 are LGHNA and YNFKEQ. CDR3 size: 15 residues. This CDR3 reads CASSHPARHVEGYTF. The CDR3 DNA sequence: TGTGCCAGCAGCCACCCCGCGAGGCACGTGGAAGGCTACACCTTC.

V gene TRBV6-5 combines with J gene TRBJ2-1, with D uncertain. Germline CDR1 and CDR2: MNHEY and SVGAGI. CDR3 length: 13 residues. Between the trimmed V and J ends, which lost 0 bases and 7 bases, there was a span of 7 bases. The CDR3 bases are TGTGCCAGCAGTTACTCTAGTCAAAATGAGCAGTTCTTC. It yields the protein CASSYSSQNEQFF.

Note on this clone: The junction differs from germline at one of its ends, possibly a read error. The V gene is TRBV15, the J gene TRBJ2-6, with TRBD1 identical over 7 bases. The CDR3 is 16 residues long. Germline V CDR1 and CDR2: LNHNV, YYDKDF (reference sequence). CDR3 nucleotides: TGTGCCACCGGCAGAGGGGGCCTATCTGGGGCCAACGTCCTGACTTTC. Encoded protein: CATGRGGLSGANVLTF.

V gene TRBV11-2 combines with J gene TRBJ2-7; TRBD2 matches at 8 bases. The J segment lost 2 bases and the V segment lost 1 base, leaving 4 bases of the junction unmatched. The CDR3 consists of 15 residues. CDR1 and CDR2 from the germline V gene are SGHAT and FQNNGV. CDR3 protein: CASSLGLANTYEQYF. Here the CDR3 DNA reads TGTGCCAGCAGCTTAGGACTAGCGAACACCTACGAGCAGTACTTC.

The chain recombines TRBV30 with TRBJ2-7, with D possibly being TRBD2 (5 bases). There are 10 residues in the CDR3. V lost 5 bases, J lost 6 bases, and 8 bases lay in between. From germline, CDR1 is GTSNPN and CDR2 SVGIG (reference sequence). As DNA, the CDR3 is TGTGCCTGGTCCGGGGTCGAGCAGTACTTC. Translation: CAWSGVEQYF.

This clone has a handful of counts. The chain joins TRBV2 to TRBJ1-1; the D is unclear. The CDR3 loop spans 10 amino acids. Trimming took 7 bases from V and 7 from J, leaving 7 bases between them. CDR1 is SNHLY, CDR2 FYNNEI, per germline. The CDR3 is CASTGNEAFF. CDR3 coding DNA: TGTGCCAGCACGGGTAATGAAGCTTTCTTT. Full variable domain (outside the CDR3, taken from reference TRBV2 and TRBJ1-1): EPEVTQTPSHQVTQMGQEVILRCVPISNHLYFYWYRQILGQKVEFLVSFYNNEISEKSEIFDDQFSVERPDGSNFTLKIRSTKLEDSAMYFCASTGNEAFFGQGTRLTVV.

The genes are TRBV4-1 and TRBJ2-7; no reliable D call. Germline V gives CDR1 MGHRA, CDR2 YSYEKL. V was pared by 0 bases and J by 2 bases, with 8 bases between. The CDR3 runs 14 residues. In nucleotides, the CDR3 is TGCGCCAGCAGCCAAGATCTGGGCCCCTACGAGCAGTACTTC. As protein: CASSQDLGPYEQYF.

This clone was found a few times. The genes are TRBV15 and TRBJ2-7, with a possible D match to TRBD1 (7 bases). The CDR3 is 20 residues long. Germline assignment: CDR1 LNHNV and CDR2 YYDKDF (reference sequence). The V end was cut by 0 bases, the J end by 2 bases, with 26 bases between. CDR3 DNA sequence: TGTGCCACCAGCAGAGATACAAGGGTAGTGGAGGGGGCCGGAGCCTACGAGCAGTACTTC. Amino acid sequence: CATSRDTRVVEGAGAYEQYF. The complete variable domain, with remaining parts taken from reference TRBV15 and TRBJ2-7, reads DAMVIQNPRYQVTQFGKPVTLSCSQTLNHNVMYWYQQKSSQAPKLLFHYYDKDFNNEADTPDNFQSRRPNTSFCFLDIRSPGLGDTAMYLCATSRDTRVVEGAGAYEQYFGPGTRLTVT.

The CDR3, as DNA: TGTGCCAGCAGCTTAGCTTGGCGGGGGGCCCTCACATACAATGAGCAGTTCTTC. It is translated as CASSLAWRGALTYNEQFF. The chain joins TRBV13 to TRBJ2-1, with 8 bases fitting TRBD2. CDR3 size: 18 residues. Germline V lookup: CDR1 PRHDT, CDR2 FYEKMQ (reference sequence). V lost 1 base, J lost 4 bases, and 12 bases stayed unmatched.

The CDR3 here is CASSLERVHQPQHF. The CDR3 coding sequence is TGTGCCAGCAGCCTGGAGAGGGTTCACCAGCCCCAGCATTTT. The chain has TRBV7-8 and TRBJ1-5, with D uncertain. Trimming stripped 5 bases from V and 7 bases from J, with 15 bases between. The CDR3 has 14 amino acids. Per germline, CDR1 SGHVS and CDR2 FQNEAQ.

This clone is a singleton in its sample. The chain recombines TRBV5-1 with TRBJ2-7; possible D gene TRBD2, 5 bases. Trimming left V 2 bases short and J 5 bases short, with 14 bases between. CDR1 and CDR2 (germline): SGHRS, YFSETQ. This CDR3 is 14 amino acids long. CDR3 in amino acids: CASSLRTLSDEQYF. CDR3 sequence (DNA): TGCGCCAGCAGCTTAAGGACTCTATCTGACGAGCAGTACTTC.

This clone was found once. This rearrangement joins TRBV29-1 to TRBJ2-2, with D perhaps TRBD2 (5 bases). There are 13 residues in the CDR3. V gave up 2 bases and J gave up 5 bases, with 9 bases separating them. The V gene's germline CDR1 is SQVTM and CDR2 ANQGSEA. DNA for the CDR3: TGCAGCGTTGAACGGGAATTAACCGGGGAGCTGTTTTTT. Residues: CSVERELTGELFF.

The V gene is TRBV5-5, the J gene TRBJ2-7, with no clear D. Germline V lookup: CDR1 SGHKS, CDR2 YYEKEE (reference sequence). The V and J ends lost 4 bases and 0 bases respectively, with 14 bases between them. The CDR3 sequence is 15 residues long. The CDR3 loop reads CASSVGMGSSYEQYF. CDR3 bases: TGTGCCAGCAGCGTTGGAATGGGCAGCTCCTACGAGCAGTACTTC.

This clone appeared once. The chain links TRBV7-6 to TRBJ2-2; TRBD1 matches at 10 bases. Germline CDR1 and CDR2: SGHVS and FNYEAQ. V was pared by 1 base and J by 6 bases, with 5 bases of the junction left unmatched. This CDR3 has 16 amino acids. The CDR3 DNA sequence: TGTGCCAGCAGCTTAGAGGGGACAGGGGTTGCCGGGGAGCTGTTTTTT. This codes for CASSLEGTGVAGELFF. The full variable domain, rest sourced from reference TRBV7-6 and TRBJ2-2, is GAGVSQSPRYKVTKRGQDVALRCDPISGHVSLYWYRQALGQGPEFLTYFNYEAQQDKSGLPNDRFSAERPEGSISTLTIQRTEQRDSAMYRCASSLEGTGVAGELFFGEGSRLTVL.

This chain links TRBV7-9 with TRBJ2-7; 9 nucleotides agree with TRBD1. With V trimmed by 5 bases and J by 6 bases, 2 bases remained unmatched. The CDR3 runs to 12 residues. Per germline, CDR1 SEHNR and CDR2 FQNEAQ (reference sequence). The CDR3 spells CASSNRGLEQYF. CDR3 nucleotides: TGTGCCAGCAGCAACAGGGGGCTCGAGCAGTACTTC.

This chain connects TRBV6-5 to TRBJ2-7; weak D call: TRBD2 (7 bases). This CDR3 is built from 13 residues. CDR1 is MNHEY and CDR2 is SVGAGI in the germline V gene. V gave up 5 bases and J gave up 6 bases, with 14 bases separating them. The CDR3, as DNA: TGTGCCAGCAGTCTAATGGGGGGGCTCGAGCAGTACTTC. This sequence encodes CASSLMGGLEQYF.

The V call is TRBV28, the J call TRBJ2-7; 11 bases match TRBD2. CDR3 length equals 15 residues. Germline V gene sequence: CDR1 MDHEN, CDR2 SYDVKM. The ends lost 4 bases at V and 3 bases at J; junction bases unmatched: 5. This chain's CDR3 is CASSSGTSGLYEQYF. CDR3 DNA: TGTGCCAGCAGTTCTGGGACTAGCGGACTCTACGAGCAGTACTTC.

A few counts support this clone. The chain recombines TRBV9 with TRBJ2-2; a possible D gene is TRBD2 (6 bases). Germline V lookup: CDR1 SGDLS, CDR2 YYNGEE. V lost 0 bases, J lost 4 bases, and 10 bases lay in between. This CDR3 has 15 residues. In DNA, the CDR3 is TGTGCCAGCAGCGTAGGGTACGGGGGCACCGGGGAGCTGTTTTTT. It specifies CASSVGYGGTGELFF.

This chain links TRBV5-1 with TRBJ2-3; 7 positions match TRBD1. The V and J ends lost 2 bases and 8 bases, in that order; junction bases with no gene match: 11. The CDR3 has 15 amino acids. The germline V gene encodes CDR1 SGHRS and CDR2 YFSETQ. The CDR3 loop is CASSFGQVIVGTQYF. In nucleotides, the CDR3 is TGCGCCAGCAGCTTCGGACAGGTTATCGTAGGTACGCAGTATTTT.

In its sample, this clone was seen once. The rearrangement joins TRBV7-9 to TRBJ2-1; 9 nucleotides line up with TRBD2. After removal of 5 bases from V and 1 base from J, the junction contained 6 bases not matched to a gene. This CDR3 has 16 amino acids. CDR1 and CDR2 (germline): SEHNR, FQNEAQ (reference sequence). CDR3 DNA sequence: TGTGCCAGCAGCCCGACTAGCGGAAGGTCCTACAATGAGCAGTTCTTC. Amino acids: CASSPTSGRSYNEQFF.

This clone was seen just once. The chain carries TRBV30 and TRBJ2-1; 8 bases map to TRBD2. CDR1 is GTSNPN and CDR2 is SVGIG in the germline V gene (reference sequence). The CDR3 has 14 residues. V lost 1 base and J lost 4; bases outside the gene matches: 3. The CDR3: CAWSASGGYNEQFF. The CDR3 DNA reads as TGTGCCTGGAGTGCGTCGGGGGGGTACAATGAGCAGTTCTTC.

This chain joins TRBV13 and TRBJ2-7; 7 bases agree with TRBD2. Germline loops: CDR1 PRHDT, CDR2 FYEKMQ (reference sequence). V trimming: 3 bases; J trimming: 5 bases; junction bases outside the gene matches: 1. This CDR3 has 12 residues. The CDR3 DNA sequence: TGTGCCAGCAGCTTGGGGGGGAACGAGCAGTACTTC. Protein: CASSLGGNEQYF. The full variable domain, completed using reference TRBV13 and TRBJ2-7, is AAGVIQSPRHLIKEKRETATLKCYPIPRHDTVYWYQQGPGQDPQFLISFYEKMQSDKGSIPDRFSAQQFSDYHSELNMSSLELGDSALYFCASSLGGNEQYFGPGTRLTVT.

This rearrangement joins TRBV27 to TRBJ1-2; TRBD1 matches 7 bases. The CDR3 totals 14 residues. V shed 5 bases and J 5 bases; nucleotides not matched to a gene: 8. Germline V CDR1 and CDR2: MNHEY, SMNVEV (reference sequence). CDR3: CASSPAGGRYGYTF. In DNA form, the CDR3 reads TGTGCCAGCAGTCCTGCAGGGGGTCGTTATGGCTACACCTTC.

This chain uses TRBV28 with TRBJ1-5, with D perhaps TRBD1 (6 bases). Deletions cut 1 base from V and 3 bases from J, with 10 bases between. This CDR3 is built from 15 residues. Germline CDR1 is MDHEN and CDR2 is SYDVKM. The CDR3 region is CASSLYRDPNQPQHF. The CDR3 DNA follows: TGTGCCAGCAGTTTATACAGGGATCCCAATCAGCCCCAGCATTTT.

The rearrangement links TRBV27 to TRBJ1-2; 7 bases map to TRBD1. The CDR3 totals 17 residues. Per the germline V gene, CDR1 is MNHEY and CDR2 is SMNVEV (reference sequence). V lost 6 bases, J lost 3 bases, and 16 bases stayed unmatched. The DNA for the CDR3 is TGTGCCAGCAGCCCTCGCCCAACAGGGGTTCGGGACTATGGCTACACCTTC. This sequence encodes CASSPRPTGVRDYGYTF.